These 6 T cell receptor beta chains were sequenced from one sample in a study of cytomegalovirus exposure and HLA in healthy donors. PCR used 60 Vbeta primers and 13 Jbeta primers. Clones were read by immunoSEQ multiplex PCR, and TCRdb kept only the in-frame ones, dropping some. The data hold about 180,000 clones, with 79% observed a single time. The sequenced material came from PBMCs. These receptors all stem from a woman between 40 and 55 years old in good health and CMV-seronegative.

V is TRBV7-9 and J is TRBJ1-1; D remains ambiguous. Germline CDR1 SEHNR, CDR2 FQNEAQ (reference sequence). The ends were cut back, 1 base at V and 4 bases at J, with 7 bases in the middle. This CDR3 is built from 13 residues. CDR3 bases: TGTGCCAGCAGCTTAGTGTGGGCCACTGAAGCTTTCTTT. Translation: CASSLVWATEAFF.

The chain recombines TRBV5-1 with TRBJ1-3; no firm D call. Germline V gives CDR1 SGHRS, CDR2 YFSETQ. This CDR3 comprises 18 residues. Trimming removed 5 bases at V and 0 bases at J, with 21 bases between. CDR3 in amino acids: CASSRGQREGLSGNTIYF. CDR3 DNA: TGCGCCAGCAGTAGAGGGCAGAGGGAAGGCCTCTCTGGAAACACCATATATTTT.

The J gene is TRBJ2-7, the V gene TRBV27; 9 bases map to TRBD1. Germline CDR1 reads MNHEY; CDR2 reads SMNVEV (reference sequence). The J segment lost 2 bases and the V segment lost 5 bases, leaving 7 bases of the junction unmatched. The CDR3 sequence is 15 residues long. Here the CDR3 DNA reads TGTGCCAGCAGTCCAGAGACAGGGGGAGCCTACGAGCAGTACTTC. Residues: CASSPETGGAYEQYF.

The chain employs TRBV4-2 and TRBJ1-4, with 8 bases matching TRBD1. The V gene end was trimmed by 3 bases and the J gene end by 0 bases; junction bases not matched to a gene: 9. CDR1 and CDR2 (germline): LGHNA, YNFKEQ. This CDR3 comprises 18 residues. The CDR3 spells CASSHGQGGPATNEKLFF. CDR3 coding DNA: TGTGCCAGCAGCCACGGACAGGGTGGCCCTGCAACTAATGAAAAACTGTTTTTT.

In DNA form, the CDR3 reads TGTGCCAGTAGTATAGACTCCGACAGAAGCACCGGGGAGCTGTTTTTT. Translation gives CASSIDSDRSTGELFF. This chain uses TRBV19 with TRBJ2-2, with a weak D call TRBD1 (5 bases). V shed 0 bases and J shed 4 bases, with 12 bases lying between them. CDR1 LNHDA and CDR2 SQIVND come from the germline V gene (reference sequence). This CDR3 contains 16 residues.

This chain uses TRBV2 with TRBJ2-2, with TRBD1 identical over 7 bases. CDR3 length: 13 amino acids. V lost 8 bases, J lost 3 bases, and 3 bases stayed unmatched. Germline CDR1 reads SNHLY; CDR2 reads FYNNEI. CDR3 coding DNA: TGTGCCAGCGGGACAGACTACACCGGGGAGCTGTTTTTT. Amino acids: CASGTDYTGELFF.